Sequencing of this TCR beta chain was carried out in a study of Ad26.COV2.S vaccination and SARS-CoV-2 variants. Study background: Participant was drawn from the COV1001 Ad26.COV2.S trial arm. Ad26.COV2.S was injected intramuscularly once or twice, 56 days apart.

Study conclusions and caveats: Vaccine and placebo recipients had comparable breadth of non-spike TCRs. Individuals receiving vaccine had higher spike-specific TCR breadth than placebo recipients did.

J gave up 4 bases and V 7 bases, and 7 bases lay outside the gene matches. This CDR3 is built from 13 residues. Germline V gives CDR1 WSHSY, CDR2 SAAADI. Concerning this clone: Antigen: not known.

Described treatment: roughly 19 received Ad26.COV2.S at low or high dose, single or two shots; about 5 received placebo; per-sample allocation not given. Sampling happened 63 days after the first vaccine or placebo injection. Repertoires were generated with immunoSEQ multiplex PCR, while TCRdb's copy carries only in-frame clones and drops some. This sample has about 420,000 clones, with approximately 88% found just once. This receptor was identified in a person between 18 and 59 years old who received the Ad26.COV2.S COVID-19 vaccine or a placebo. The chain recombines TRBV10-2 with TRBJ2-7; 7 nucleotides align to TRBD1. This material consisted of peripheral blood, taken in a trial of Ad26.COV2.S vaccine versus placebo. The CDR3 sequence: CASNPARGYEQYF. The CDR3, as DNA: TGCGCCAGCAATCCCGCCAGGGGGTACGAGCAGTACTTC.